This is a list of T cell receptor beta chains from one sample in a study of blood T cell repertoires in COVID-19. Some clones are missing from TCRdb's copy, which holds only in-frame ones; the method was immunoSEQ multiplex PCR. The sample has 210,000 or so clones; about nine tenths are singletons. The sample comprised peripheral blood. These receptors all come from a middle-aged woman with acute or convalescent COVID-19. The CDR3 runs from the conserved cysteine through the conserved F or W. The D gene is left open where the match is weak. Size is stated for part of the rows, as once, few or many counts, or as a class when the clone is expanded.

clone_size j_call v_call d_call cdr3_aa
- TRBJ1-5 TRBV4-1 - CASSHTPGQDPFNQPQHF
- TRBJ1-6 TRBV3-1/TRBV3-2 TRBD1 CASYPDRDNSPLHF
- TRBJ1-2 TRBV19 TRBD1 CASSFGTDYGYTF
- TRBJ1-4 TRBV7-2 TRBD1 CASSRGVLREKLFF
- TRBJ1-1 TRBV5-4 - CATPQEGNTEAFF
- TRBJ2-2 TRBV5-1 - CASSSHRVTGELFF
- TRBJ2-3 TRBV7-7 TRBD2 CASSQISGGPTDTQYF
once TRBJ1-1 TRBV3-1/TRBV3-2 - CAAGKDREAFF
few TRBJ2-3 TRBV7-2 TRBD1 CASSLGQGTDTQYF
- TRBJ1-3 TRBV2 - CASSGREGNTIYF
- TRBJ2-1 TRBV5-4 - CASSLVGGYNEQFF
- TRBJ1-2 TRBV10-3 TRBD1 CAISERTGEGYTF
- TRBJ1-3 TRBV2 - CASSEGPGFGNTIYF
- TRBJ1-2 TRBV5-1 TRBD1 CASSLGGQEIYYGYTF
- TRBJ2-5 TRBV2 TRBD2 CASSRGSSGGARETQYF
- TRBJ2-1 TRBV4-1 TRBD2 CASSQDPSGAYNEQFF
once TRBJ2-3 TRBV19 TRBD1 CASSDDRGDTDTQYF